The present T cell receptor beta chain was sequenced within a study of Ad26.COV2.S vaccination and SARS-CoV-2 variants. Study as a whole: Ad26.COV2.S shots went into the muscle once or twice, 56 days apart.

TCRdb's copy holds only in-frame clones and misses some; the assay was immunoSEQ multiplex PCR. This table has 380,000 or so clones, roughly 89% appearing once. Between the trimmed V and J ends, which lost 1 base and 6 bases, there was a span of 12 bases. Germline loops: CDR1 SGHTA, CDR2 FQGNSA. CDR3 size: 14 residues. Sample treatment: some 20 received Ad26.COV2.S at low or high dose, single or two shots; about 5 received placebo; per-sample allocation not given. Material that was analyzed had been drawn on day 63 after the first vaccine or placebo injection. The chain employs TRBV7-2 and TRBJ1-1, with D possibly matching TRBD1 (5 bases). Sequenced here: peripheral blood, sampled in a trial of Ad26.COV2.S vaccine versus placebo. The receptor was isolated from a person between 18 and 59 years old who received the Ad26.COV2.S COVID-19 vaccine or a placebo. The CDR3 loop reads CASSLGVRAAEAFF. DNA for the CDR3: TGTGCCAGCAGCTTAGGTGTCAGGGCTGCTGAAGCTTTCTTT.